One sample yielded the 3 T cell receptor beta chains listed below, sequenced in a study of blood T cell repertoires in COVID-19. Measured with immunoSEQ multiplex PCR; TCRdb has only the in-frame clones, and not every one. The sample shows 400,000 or so clones, 80% to 95% of them seen only once. Sequencing was carried out using PBMCs or T cells enriched from blood (not recorded which). Receptors were obtained from a man younger than 35 who had recovered from COVID-19.

V and J are TRBV11-3 and TRBJ2-7, with TRBD2 identical over 10 bases. The CDR3 contains 14 residues. Germline V gives CDR1 SGHNT, CDR2 YENEEA. The V and J ends lost 1 base and 5 bases, in that order; junction bases with no gene match: 2. CDR3 residues: CASSLGTSGNEQYF. For the CDR3, the DNA is TGTGCCAGCAGCTTAGGGACTAGCGGCAACGAGCAGTACTTC. The entire variable domain, with the rest obtained from reference TRBV11-3 and TRBJ2-7, is as follows: EAGVVQSPRYKIIEKKQPVAFWCNPISGHNTLYWYLQNLGQGPELLIRYENEEAVDDSQLPKDRFSAERLKGVDSTLKIQPAELGDSAVYLCASSLGTSGNEQYFGPGTRLTVT.

In this sample, this clone turned up a few times. The chain combines TRBV9 with TRBJ1-2; no definite D call. The CDR3 covers 14 residues. V shed 4 bases and J shed 5 bases, with 15 bases lying between them. Germline CDR1 SGDLS, CDR2 YYNGEE. The DNA of the CDR3 is TGTGCCAGCAGCCCAATGAGGGAGAATTATGGCTACACCTTC. It specifies CASSPMRENYGYTF.

The genes are TRBV21-1 and TRBJ1-1. TRBV21-1 is classified as a pseudogene. The CDR3 spans 12 residues. CDR3 amino acids: CALAGLNTEAFF. The CDR3 DNA is TGTGCCCTTGCGGGTTTGAACACTGAAGCTTTCTTT.